The clone carrying this T cell receptor beta chain has more than one count but fewer than ten. Its antigen is unknown. Using a J-beta primer mix together with a sample-barcoded 5' primer, a second PCR was run for roughly 6 to 12 cycles. TCRdb re-called the 5' RACE reads through MiXCR, storing one row per CDR3 protein. The sample consists of around 1.5 million distinct CDR3 sequences, roughly a third of them appearing once. This entry comes from a study of blood T cells in healthy people across ages. The study, taken as a whole, reports: Roughly linearly, TCR beta diversity per million T cells fell as age increased. A greater number of naive CD4+ cells and higher diversity distinguished long-lived donors from aged donors. Diversity estimates from one million T cells were considered underestimates.

Isolation of PBMCs gave at least 6 million cells per sample. This TCR was recovered from a woman in her 30s in good health. Sequenced sample: blood.

The CDR3 loop reads CAISEGTSGYEQYF. The CDR3 coding sequence is TGTGCCATCAGTGAGGGGACTAGCGGCTACGAGCAGTACTTC. The chain is built from TRBV10-3 and TRBJ2-7, with 11 bases that match TRBD2. Per the germline V gene, CDR1 is ENHRY and CDR2 is SYGVKD. Unmatched junction bases numbered 0, after V lost 2 bases and J lost 3 bases. The CDR3 totals 14 residues.